Following are 22 T cell receptor beta chains from one sample sequenced in a study of T cell responses to AZD1222 COVID-19 vaccine. Method: immunoSEQ multiplex PCR; TCRdb's copy keeps in-frame clones and lacks some. In the table there are 150,000 to 200,000 clones, 70% to 90% of which are singletons. Sequenced here: peripheral blood, sampled 28 days after the second AZD1222 dose. These receptors were collected from an adult who received the AZD1222 COVID-19 vaccine.

Here the CDR3 reads CASSLVTGGPNSPLHF. For the CDR3, the DNA is TGCGCCAGCAGCTTGGTAACAGGGGGCCCTAATTCACCCCTCCACTTT. The chain has TRBV5-1 and TRBJ1-6; the match to TRBD1 covers 9 bases. The CDR3 sequence is 16 residues long. Germline loops: CDR1 SGHRS, CDR2 YFSETQ. The junction had 4 bases not matched to a gene; V was cut back by 0 bases and J by 6 bases. Together with reference TRBV5-1 and TRBJ1-6, the CDR3 gives the full variable domain: KAGVTQTPRYLIKTRGQQVTLSCSPISGHRSVSWYQQTPGQGLQFLFEYFSETQRNKGNFPGRFSGRQFSNSRSEMNVSTLELGDSALYLCASSLVTGGPNSPLHFGNGTRLTVT.

For this clone: Other nucleotide sequences from this sample produce the same CDR3. The chain has TRBV27 and TRBJ2-7, with D perhaps matching TRBD2 (5 bases). The CDR3 totals 13 residues. The V and J ends lost 5 bases and 0 bases respectively, with 8 bases between them. In germline, CDR1 is MNHEY, CDR2 SMNVEV (reference sequence). The DNA for the CDR3 is TGTGCCAGCAGTAGAGGGAGCTCCTACGAGCAGTACTTC. It encodes CASSRGSSYEQYF.

The chain has TRBV4-2 and TRBJ2-5, with 15 bases fitting TRBD2. V shed 4 bases and J 5 bases; nucleotides not matched to a gene: 2. Germline CDR1 LGHNA, CDR2 YNFKEQ. The length of the CDR3 is 15 residues. In DNA form, the CDR3 reads TGTGCCAGCAGCCGGACTAGCGGGGGGGCGGAGACCCAGTACTTC. Translated: CASSRTSGGAETQYF.

The rearrangement links TRBV27 to TRBJ2-4, with TRBD1 matching over 7 bases. Germline lookup yields CDR1 MNHEY and CDR2 SMNVEV (reference sequence). V lost 4 bases, J lost 2 bases, and 5 bases stayed unmatched. CDR3 size: 15 residues. In DNA, the CDR3 is TGTGCCAGCAGTTCAACAGGGGTTTCCAAAAACATTCAGTACTTC. Translating gives CASSSTGVSKNIQYF.

V is TRBV9 and J is TRBJ2-2; 11 bases line up with TRBD1. Germline values: CDR1 SGDLS, CDR2 YYNGEE. With V trimmed by 3 bases and J by 5 bases, 6 bases remained unmatched. This CDR3 spans 16 amino acids. The CDR3 DNA is TGTGCCAGCAGCGGGACAGGGGGCGGAGGTACCGGGGAGCTGTTTTTT. It is translated as CASSGTGGGGTGELFF. Drawing the rest from reference TRBV9 and TRBJ2-2, the complete variable domain is DSGVTQTPKHLITATGQRVTLRCSPRSGDLSVYWYQQSLDQGLQFLIQYYNGEERAKGNILERFSAQQFPDLHSELNLSSLELGDSALYFCASSGTGGGGTGELFFGEGSRLTVL.

This sequence joins TRBV18 and TRBJ2-7; tentatively, D is TRBD2 (5 bases). The length of the CDR3 is 13 residues. The ends were cut back, 3 bases at V and 4 bases at J, with 10 bases in the middle. Germline V lookup: CDR1 KGHSH, CDR2 LQKENI. Here the CDR3 reads CASSPRETYEQYF. In DNA form, the CDR3 reads TGTGCCAGCTCACCCCGGGAAACTTACGAGCAGTACTTC. Based on the CDR3 plus reference TRBV18 and TRBJ2-7, the full variable domain is NAGVMQNPRHLVRRRGQEARLRCSPMKGHSHVYWYRQLPEEGLKFMVYLQKENIIDESGMPKERFSAEFPKEGPSILRIQQVVRGDSAAYFCASSPRETYEQYFGPGTRLTVT.

J is TRBJ1-1 and V is TRBV2; TRBD1 is a possible D gene (6 bases). CDR3 length: 13 amino acids. V lost 0 bases to trimming and J lost 11 bases, with 13 bases between them. Germline CDR1 and CDR2: SNHLY and FYNNEI. DNA for the CDR3: TGTGCCAGCAGTGAAGCGGGGACAATGTTGGCTTTCTTT. Its translation is CASSEAGTMLAFF.

The CDR3 DNA is TGTGCCAGCAGCCAAGAACCCGGACAGGGGTCTAATTCACCCCTCCACTTT. It codes for CASSQEPGQGSNSPLHF. J is TRBJ1-6 and V is TRBV4-2, with TRBD1 matching over 9 bases. Germline loops: CDR1 LGHNA, CDR2 YNFKEQ. The CDR3 extends over 17 amino acids. V dropped 0 bases and J dropped 6; count of bases not matched to a gene: 6.

This chain links TRBV19 with TRBJ1-1; no clear D. The V gene lost 5 bases and the J gene lost 1 base, with 11 bases spanning the gap. Germline-derived CDR1 and CDR2 are LNHDA and SQIVND (reference sequence). The length of the CDR3 is 14 residues. The CDR3 loop reads CASSVSGRNTEAFF. CDR3 sequence (DNA): TGTGCCAGTAGTGTTTCCGGGAGGAACACTGAAGCTTTCTTT.

The V and J genes are TRBV18 and TRBJ1-2, with 9 bases identical to TRBD1. The CDR3 consists of 14 residues. Trimming took 2 bases from V and 14 from J; bases not matched to a gene: 12. CDR1 and CDR2 (germline): KGHSH, LQKENI. CDR3 amino acids: CASSPTHTDRGKTF. The CDR3 region has the DNA TGTGCCAGCTCACCAACTCACACGGACAGGGGAAAAACCTTC.

This clone was counted between two and nine times. The same CDR3 is also encoded by other DNA sequences in this sample. The chain combines TRBV5-6 with TRBJ1-3; possible D gene TRBD1, 5 bases. The CDR3 length is 15 residues. The germline V and J ends were trimmed by 4 bases and 2 bases, with 13 bases remaining between them. Germline V lookup: CDR1 SGHDT, CDR2 YYEEEE. The CDR3 sequence is CASSPTGGTGNTIYF. CDR3 nucleotide sequence: TGTGCCAGCAGCCCCACCGGGGGGACTGGAAACACCATATATTTT. The full variable domain, in which reference TRBV5-6 and TRBJ1-3 provide the parts outside the CDR3, is DAGVTQSPTHLIKTRGQQVTLRCSPKSGHDTVSWYQQALGQGPQFIFQYYEEEERQRGNFPDRFSGHQFPNYSSELNVNALLLGDSALYLCASSPTGGTGNTIYFGEGSWLTVV.

J is TRBJ2-7 and V is TRBV6-5, with a tentative D call TRBD2 (5 bases). Trimming took 7 bases from V and 2 from J, leaving 15 bases between them. Germline-derived CDR1 and CDR2 are MNHEY and SVGAGI. CDR3 length equals 14 residues. The CDR3 DNA is TGTGCCAGCACCCCCGACCCGGGAACCTACGAGCAGTACTTC. Its protein product is CASTPDPGTYEQYF.

V usage is TRBV10-1 and J usage is TRBJ2-2; D may be TRBD1 (5 bases). The germline gives CDR1 WNHNN, CDR2 SYGVQD (reference sequence). V was pared by 6 bases and J by 1 base, with 6 bases between. The CDR3 runs 13 residues. The CDR3 here is CASSDRNTGELFF. The CDR3 DNA reads TGCGCCAGCAGCGACAGGAACACCGGGGAGCTGTTTTTT.

This chain connects TRBV29-1 to TRBJ1-1; TRBD1 agrees at 7 bases. The CDR3 is 14 amino acids. Germline V CDR1 and CDR2: SQVTM, ANQGSEA. V was pared by 4 bases and J by 5 bases, with 10 bases of the junction left unmatched. This CDR3 reads CSVALRQGWTEAFF. The CDR3 coding sequence is TGCAGCGTTGCTTTGAGACAGGGTTGGACTGAAGCTTTCTTT.

The gene calls are TRBV7-2 and TRBJ2-2; 11 bases agree with TRBD2. With V trimmed by 4 bases and J by 4 bases, 5 bases remained unmatched. CDR3 length: 16 residues. Germline assignment: CDR1 SGHTA and CDR2 FQGNSA. The CDR3 loop is CASSSRLAGSTGELFF. CDR3 DNA: TGTGCCAGCAGCTCCCGACTAGCGGGGAGCACCGGGGAGCTGTTTTTT. The full variable domain, its missing parts supplied by reference TRBV7-2 and TRBJ2-2, is GAGVSQSPSNKVTEKGKDVELRCDPISGHTALYWYRQSLGQGLEFLIYFQGNSAPDKSGLPSDRFSAERTGGSVSTLTIQRTQQEDSAVYLCASSSRLAGSTGELFFGEGSRLTVL.

This clone was picked up one time. This chain links TRBV4-3 with TRBJ1-1, with D maybe TRBD1 (5 bases). The germline gives CDR1 LGHNA, CDR2 YSLEER. The CDR3 is 15 residues long. The V and J ends lost 1 base and 0 bases respectively, with 9 bases between them. CDR3: CASSQVKGMNTEAFF. DNA for the CDR3: TGCGCCAGCAGCCAAGTGAAGGGGATGAACACTGAAGCTTTCTTT.

This rearrangement joins TRBV18 to TRBJ1-1; the D gene is possibly TRBD1 (5 bases). CDR3 length: 15 amino acids. Germline lookup yields CDR1 KGHSH and CDR2 LQKENI. V was clipped by 1 base and J by 7 bases, with 16 bases between them. CDR3 in amino acids: CASSPRRRETNEAFF. The CDR3 DNA reads as TGTGCCAGCTCACCACGGCGCAGGGAGACAAATGAAGCTTTCTTT.

V usage is TRBV6-1 and J usage is TRBJ2-1, with 9 bases fitting TRBD2. V dropped 2 bases and J dropped 3; count of bases not matched to a gene: 2. The CDR3 runs 15 residues. Per germline, CDR1 MNHNS and CDR2 SASEGT. CDR3 nucleotides: TGTGCCAGCAGTGAACTAGCGGGGTACTACAATGAGCAGTTCTTC. The encoded protein is CASSELAGYYNEQFF.

This chain links TRBV7-8 with TRBJ1-4; 9 bases line up with TRBD1. With V trimmed by 1 base and J by 6 bases, 3 bases remained unmatched. The CDR3 length is 15 residues. CDR1 and CDR2 from the germline V gene are SGHVS and FQNEAQ. The CDR3 reads CASSLGDRDHEKLFF. The CDR3 DNA reads as TGTGCCAGCAGCTTAGGGGACAGGGATCATGAAAAACTGTTTTTT.

The chain carries TRBV7-2 and TRBJ2-6, with D unresolved. In germline, CDR1 is SGHTA, CDR2 FQGNSA. The ends were cut back, 4 bases at V and 3 bases at J, with 10 bases in the middle. CDR3 length: 15 residues. CDR3 in DNA: TGTGCCAGCAGCTCCAGGATGGTTGGGGCCAACGTCCTGACTTTC. It is translated as CASSSRMVGANVLTF.

This chain uses TRBV18 with TRBJ1-6; D is unclear. This CDR3 region has 14 residues. Germline CDR1 is KGHSH and CDR2 is LQKENI. V shed 4 bases and J shed 10 bases, with 14 bases lying between them. The CDR3 loop reads CASSREQLESPLHF. CDR3 nucleotides: TGTGCCAGCTCACGGGAACAGTTAGAATCACCCCTCCACTTT.

The chain links TRBV19 to TRBJ1-2, with 10 bases fitting TRBD1. The J segment lost 4 bases and the V segment lost 7 bases, leaving 12 bases of the junction unmatched. Germline CDR1 is LNHDA and CDR2 is SQIVND (reference sequence). The length of the CDR3 is 16 residues. CDR3 loop: CASIPGQGISRYGYTF. The CDR3 nucleotides are TGTGCCAGTATCCCGGGACAGGGGATCTCTCGCTATGGCTACACCTTC.